This T cell receptor (beta chain) is from a study of long-term antiretroviral therapy in people with HIV. The overall study: Samples collected earliest predate the 2015 immediate-ART recommendation by about a decade.

V was clipped by 2 bases and J by 1 base, with 13 bases between them. Germline CDR1 reads SGHAT; CDR2 reads FQNNGV. There are 16 residues in the CDR3. On this clone: Its specificity is unknown.

General study points: Before ART, certain clones expanded, and these dominated the repertoire at all time points. Controls had broader CDR3 length ranges than HIV repertoires did.

Survey-level resolution applied to immunoSEQ assay v3.0. TCRdb keeps only in-frame clones here, not all; method: immunoSEQ multiplex PCR. The sample yields about 24,000 clones, roughly 86% seen once. The specimen was unsorted PBMCs, collected 4.4 years after starting antiretroviral therapy. The clonotype comes from a man aged 25-45 years with HIV. The chain uses TRBV11-2 and TRBJ2-3; tentative D call: TRBD2 (7 bases). The CDR3 DNA follows: TGTGCCAGCAGCTTAACAGGGAGGGGAGGCACAGATACGCAGTATTTT. Translated, it gives CASSLTGRGGTDTQYF.